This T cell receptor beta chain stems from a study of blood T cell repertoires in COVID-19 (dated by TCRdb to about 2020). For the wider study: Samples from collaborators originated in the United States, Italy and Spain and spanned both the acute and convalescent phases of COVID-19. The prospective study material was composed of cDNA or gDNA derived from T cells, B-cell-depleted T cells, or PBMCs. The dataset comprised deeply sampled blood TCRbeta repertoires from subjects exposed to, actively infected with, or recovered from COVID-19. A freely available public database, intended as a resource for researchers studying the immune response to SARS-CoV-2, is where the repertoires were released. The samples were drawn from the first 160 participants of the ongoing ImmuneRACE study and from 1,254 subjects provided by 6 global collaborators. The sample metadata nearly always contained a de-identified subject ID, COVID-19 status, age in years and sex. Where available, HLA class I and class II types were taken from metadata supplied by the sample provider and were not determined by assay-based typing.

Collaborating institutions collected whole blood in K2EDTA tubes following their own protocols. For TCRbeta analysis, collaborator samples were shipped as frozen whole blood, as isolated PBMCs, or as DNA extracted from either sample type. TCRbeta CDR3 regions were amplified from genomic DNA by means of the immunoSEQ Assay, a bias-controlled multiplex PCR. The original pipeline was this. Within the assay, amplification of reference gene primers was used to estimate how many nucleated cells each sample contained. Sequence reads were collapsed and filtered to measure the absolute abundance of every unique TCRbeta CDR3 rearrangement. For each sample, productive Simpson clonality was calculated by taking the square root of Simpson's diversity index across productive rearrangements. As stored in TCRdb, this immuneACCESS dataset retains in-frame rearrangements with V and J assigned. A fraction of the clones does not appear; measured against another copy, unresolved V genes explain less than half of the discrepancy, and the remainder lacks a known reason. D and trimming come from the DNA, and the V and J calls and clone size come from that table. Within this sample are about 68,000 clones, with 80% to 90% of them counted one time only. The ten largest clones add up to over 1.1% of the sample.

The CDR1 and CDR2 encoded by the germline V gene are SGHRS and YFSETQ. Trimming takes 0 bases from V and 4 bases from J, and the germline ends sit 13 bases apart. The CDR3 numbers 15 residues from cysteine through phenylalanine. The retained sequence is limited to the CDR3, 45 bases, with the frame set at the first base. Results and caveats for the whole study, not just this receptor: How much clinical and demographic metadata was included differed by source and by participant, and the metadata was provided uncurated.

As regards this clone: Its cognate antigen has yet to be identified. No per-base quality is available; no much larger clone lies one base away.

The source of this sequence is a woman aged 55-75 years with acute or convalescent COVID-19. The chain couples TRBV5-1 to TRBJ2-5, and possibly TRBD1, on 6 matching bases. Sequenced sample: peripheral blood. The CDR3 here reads CASSLAQGLGETQYF. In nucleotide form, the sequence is TGCGCCAGCAGCTTGGCACAGGGCTTGGGAGAGACCCAGTACTTC.